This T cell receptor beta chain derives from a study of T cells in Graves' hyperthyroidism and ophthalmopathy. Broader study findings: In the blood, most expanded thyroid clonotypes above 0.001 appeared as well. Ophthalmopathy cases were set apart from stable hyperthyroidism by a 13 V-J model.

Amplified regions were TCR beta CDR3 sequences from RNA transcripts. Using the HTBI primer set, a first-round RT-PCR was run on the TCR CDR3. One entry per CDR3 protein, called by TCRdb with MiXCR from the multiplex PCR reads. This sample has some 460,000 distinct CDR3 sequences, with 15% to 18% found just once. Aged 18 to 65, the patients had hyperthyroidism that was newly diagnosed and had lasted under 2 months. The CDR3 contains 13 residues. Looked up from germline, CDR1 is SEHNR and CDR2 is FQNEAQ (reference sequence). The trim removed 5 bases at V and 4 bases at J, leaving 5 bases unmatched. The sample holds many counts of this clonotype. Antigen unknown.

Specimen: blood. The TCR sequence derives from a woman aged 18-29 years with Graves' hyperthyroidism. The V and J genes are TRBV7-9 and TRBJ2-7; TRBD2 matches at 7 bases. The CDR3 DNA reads TGTGCCAGCAGCCCGTGGGGAGGGTACGAGCAGTACTTC. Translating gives CASSPWGGYEQYF.